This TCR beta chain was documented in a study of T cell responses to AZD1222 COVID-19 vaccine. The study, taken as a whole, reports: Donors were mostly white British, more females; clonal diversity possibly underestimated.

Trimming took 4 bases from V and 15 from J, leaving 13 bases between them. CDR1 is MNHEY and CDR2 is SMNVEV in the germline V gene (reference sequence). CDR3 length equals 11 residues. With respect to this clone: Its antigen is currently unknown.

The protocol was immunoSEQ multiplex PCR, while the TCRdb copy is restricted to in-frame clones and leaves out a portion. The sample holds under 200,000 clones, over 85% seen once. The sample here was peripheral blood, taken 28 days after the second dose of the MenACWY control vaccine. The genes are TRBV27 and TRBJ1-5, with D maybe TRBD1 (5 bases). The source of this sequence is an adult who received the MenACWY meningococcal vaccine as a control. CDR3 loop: CASSSPGQSHF. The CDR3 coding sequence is TGTGCCAGCAGTTCCCCCGGACAATCGCATTTT.